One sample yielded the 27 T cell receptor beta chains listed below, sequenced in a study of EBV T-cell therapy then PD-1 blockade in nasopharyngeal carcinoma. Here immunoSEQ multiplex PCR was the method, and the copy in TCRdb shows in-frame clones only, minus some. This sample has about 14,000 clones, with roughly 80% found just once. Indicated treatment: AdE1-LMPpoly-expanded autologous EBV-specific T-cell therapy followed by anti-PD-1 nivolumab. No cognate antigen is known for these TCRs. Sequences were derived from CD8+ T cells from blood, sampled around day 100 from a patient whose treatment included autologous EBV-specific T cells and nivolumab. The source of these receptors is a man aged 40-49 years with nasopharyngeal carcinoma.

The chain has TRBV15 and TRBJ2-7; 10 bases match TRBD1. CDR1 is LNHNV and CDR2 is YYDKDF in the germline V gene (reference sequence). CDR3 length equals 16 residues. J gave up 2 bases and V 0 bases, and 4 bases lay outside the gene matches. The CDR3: CATSRDRDRGTYEQYF. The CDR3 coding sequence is TGTGCCACCAGCAGAGACCGGGACAGGGGCACCTACGAGCAGTACTTC.

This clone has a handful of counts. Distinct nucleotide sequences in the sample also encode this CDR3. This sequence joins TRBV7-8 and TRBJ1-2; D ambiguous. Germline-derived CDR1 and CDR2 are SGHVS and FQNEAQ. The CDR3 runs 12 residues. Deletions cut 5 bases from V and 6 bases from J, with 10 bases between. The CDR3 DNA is TGTGCCAGCAGCCCCCGGTCAGATGGCTACACCTTC. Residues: CASSPRSDGYTF.

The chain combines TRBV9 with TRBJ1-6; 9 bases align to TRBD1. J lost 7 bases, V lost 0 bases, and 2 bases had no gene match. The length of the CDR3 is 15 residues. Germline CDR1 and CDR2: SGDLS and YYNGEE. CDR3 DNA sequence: TGTGCCAGCAGCGTAGGGACAGGGGTGAATTCACCCCTCCACTTT. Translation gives CASSVGTGVNSPLHF.

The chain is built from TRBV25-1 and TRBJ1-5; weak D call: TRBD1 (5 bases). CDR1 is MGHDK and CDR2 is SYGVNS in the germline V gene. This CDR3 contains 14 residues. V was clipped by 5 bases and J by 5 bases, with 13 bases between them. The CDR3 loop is CASSIGTVDQPQHF. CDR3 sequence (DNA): TGTGCCAGCAGTATAGGGACGGTGGATCAGCCCCAGCATTTT.

The CDR3 DNA reads TGTGCCAGCAGCTTGGGGGGGGCGGCAGATACGCAGTATTTT. Protein sequence: CASSLGGAADTQYF. This rearrangement joins TRBV9 to TRBJ2-3, with TRBD2 as a possible D gene (7 bases). The CDR3 consists of 14 residues. Trimming cost V 4 bases and J 4 bases, with 13 bases left between them. Germline CDR1 is SGDLS and CDR2 is YYNGEE.

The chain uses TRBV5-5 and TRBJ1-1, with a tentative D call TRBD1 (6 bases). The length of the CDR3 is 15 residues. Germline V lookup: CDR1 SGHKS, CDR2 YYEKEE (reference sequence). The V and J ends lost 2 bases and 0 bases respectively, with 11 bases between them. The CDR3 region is CASSLTGFMNTEAFF. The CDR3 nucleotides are TGTGCCAGCAGCTTAACAGGGTTCATGAACACTGAAGCTTTCTTT.

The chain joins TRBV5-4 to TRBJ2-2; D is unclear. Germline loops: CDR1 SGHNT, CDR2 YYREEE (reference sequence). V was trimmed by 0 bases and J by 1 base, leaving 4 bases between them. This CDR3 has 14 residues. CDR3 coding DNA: TGTGCCAGCAGCTTGGACCGGAACACCGGGGAGCTGTTTTTT. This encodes CASSLDRNTGELFF.

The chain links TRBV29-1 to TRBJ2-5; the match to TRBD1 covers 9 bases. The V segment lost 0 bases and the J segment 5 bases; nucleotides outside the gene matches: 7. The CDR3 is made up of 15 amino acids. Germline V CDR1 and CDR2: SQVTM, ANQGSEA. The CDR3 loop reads CSVEEGTGHAETQYF. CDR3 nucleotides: TGCAGCGTTGAAGAGGGGACAGGGCACGCGGAGACCCAGTACTTC.

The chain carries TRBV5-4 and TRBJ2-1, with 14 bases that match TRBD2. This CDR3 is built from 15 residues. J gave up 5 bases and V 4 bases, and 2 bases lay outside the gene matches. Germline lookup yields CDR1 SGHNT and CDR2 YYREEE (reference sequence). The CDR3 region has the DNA TGTGCCAGCAGCCGGGGACTAGCGGGGGACAATGAGCAGTTCTTC. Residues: CASSRGLAGDNEQFF.

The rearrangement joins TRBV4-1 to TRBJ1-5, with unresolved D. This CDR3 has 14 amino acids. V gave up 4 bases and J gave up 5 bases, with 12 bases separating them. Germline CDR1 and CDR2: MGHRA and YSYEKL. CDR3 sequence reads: CASSLYGPDQPQHF. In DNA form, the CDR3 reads TGCGCCAGCAGCCTGTACGGACCCGATCAGCCCCAGCATTTT.

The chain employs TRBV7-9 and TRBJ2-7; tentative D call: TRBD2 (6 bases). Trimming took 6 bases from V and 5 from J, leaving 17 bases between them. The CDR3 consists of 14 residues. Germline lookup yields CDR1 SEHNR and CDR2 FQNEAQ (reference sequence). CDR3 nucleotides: TGTGCCAGCAGTTGGGGACTTGCGGTGGACGAGCAGTACTTC. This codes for CASSWGLAVDEQYF.

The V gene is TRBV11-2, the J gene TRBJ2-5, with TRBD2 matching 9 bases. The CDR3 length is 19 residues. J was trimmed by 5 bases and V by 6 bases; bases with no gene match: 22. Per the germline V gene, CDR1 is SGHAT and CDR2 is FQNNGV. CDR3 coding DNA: TGTGCCAGCAGTCTAGTTGGGCTAGCGGGGTTTTTTGGTAGGGAGACCCAGTACTTC. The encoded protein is CASSLVGLAGFFGRETQYF.

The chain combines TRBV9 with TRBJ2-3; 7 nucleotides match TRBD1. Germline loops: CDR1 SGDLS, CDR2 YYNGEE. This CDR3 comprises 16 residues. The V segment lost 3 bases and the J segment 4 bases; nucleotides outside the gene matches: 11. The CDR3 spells CASSEGQTLKADTQYF. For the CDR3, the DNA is TGTGCCAGCAGCGAGGGACAGACGCTTAAGGCAGATACGCAGTATTTT.

CDR3 amino acids: CASSVDRGSYEQYF. CDR3 sequence (DNA): TGTGCCAGCAGTGTCGACAGGGGGAGCTACGAGCAGTACTTC. This chain uses TRBV28 with TRBJ2-7; 9 nucleotides match TRBD1. The CDR3 spans 14 residues. Germline lookup yields CDR1 MDHEN and CDR2 SYDVKM. V was pared by 5 bases and J by 3 bases, with 5 bases of the junction left unmatched.

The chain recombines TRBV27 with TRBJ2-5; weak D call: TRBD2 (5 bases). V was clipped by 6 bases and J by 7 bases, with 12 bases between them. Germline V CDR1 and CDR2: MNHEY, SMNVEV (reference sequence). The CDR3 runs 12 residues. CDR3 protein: CASSPRGATQYF. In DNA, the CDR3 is TGTGCCAGCAGCCCTCGGGGTGCGACCCAGTACTTC.

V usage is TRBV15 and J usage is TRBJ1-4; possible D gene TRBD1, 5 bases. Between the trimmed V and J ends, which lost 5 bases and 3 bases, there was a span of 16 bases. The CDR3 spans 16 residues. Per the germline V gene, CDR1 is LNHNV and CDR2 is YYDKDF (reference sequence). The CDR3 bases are TGTGCCACCAGCTCGCCTACGGGGCCGGCTAATGAAAAACTGTTTTTT. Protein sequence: CATSSPTGPANEKLFF.

CDR3 nucleotide sequence: TGTGCCAGCAGCCCTACTTCCCCGGGGAACACTGAAGCTTTCTTT. Residues: CASSPTSPGNTEAFF. The chain uses TRBV7-9 and TRBJ1-1; D remains unclear. In germline, CDR1 is SEHNR, CDR2 FQNEAQ (reference sequence). This CDR3 contains 15 residues. V was shortened by 5 bases and J by 1 base, with 14 bases between the two germline ends.

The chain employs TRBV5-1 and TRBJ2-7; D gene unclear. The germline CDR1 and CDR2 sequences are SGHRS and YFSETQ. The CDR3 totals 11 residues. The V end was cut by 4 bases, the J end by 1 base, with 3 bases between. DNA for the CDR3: TGCGCCAGCAGCCGATCCTACGAGCAGTACTTC. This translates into CASSRSYEQYF.

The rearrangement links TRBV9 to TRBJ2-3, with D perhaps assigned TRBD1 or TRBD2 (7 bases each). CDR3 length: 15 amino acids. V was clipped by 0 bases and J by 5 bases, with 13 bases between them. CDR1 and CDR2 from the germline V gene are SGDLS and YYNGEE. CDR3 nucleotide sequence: TGTGCCAGCAGCGTAGAAGGCAGGGGGGGAGATACGCAGTATTTT. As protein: CASSVEGRGGDTQYF.

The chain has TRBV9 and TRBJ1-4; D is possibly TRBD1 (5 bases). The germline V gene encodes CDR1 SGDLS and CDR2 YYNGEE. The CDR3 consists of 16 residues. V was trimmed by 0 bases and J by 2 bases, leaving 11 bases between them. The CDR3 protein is CASSVGGSLTNEKLFF. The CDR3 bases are TGTGCCAGCAGCGTAGGGGGCTCTTTGACTAATGAAAAACTGTTTTTT.

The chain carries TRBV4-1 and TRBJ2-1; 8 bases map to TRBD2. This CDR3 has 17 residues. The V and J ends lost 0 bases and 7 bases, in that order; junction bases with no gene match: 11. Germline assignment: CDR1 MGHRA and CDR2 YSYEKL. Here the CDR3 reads CASSQDLRGGPGNEQFF. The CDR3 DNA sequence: TGCGCCAGCAGCCAAGATTTACGGGGGGGCCCAGGTAATGAGCAGTTCTTC.

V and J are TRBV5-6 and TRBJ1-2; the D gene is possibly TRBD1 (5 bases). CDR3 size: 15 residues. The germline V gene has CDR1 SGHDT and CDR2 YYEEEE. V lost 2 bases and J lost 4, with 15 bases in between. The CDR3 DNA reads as TGTGCCAGCAGCTTCGGTGACGGGGGGATCTATGGCTACACCTTC. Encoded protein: CASSFGDGGIYGYTF.

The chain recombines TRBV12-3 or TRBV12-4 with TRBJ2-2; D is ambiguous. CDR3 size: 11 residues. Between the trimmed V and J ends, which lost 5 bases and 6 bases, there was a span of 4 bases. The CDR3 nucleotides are TGTGCCAGCAGTCCTCCCGGGGAGCTGTTTTTT. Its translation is CASSPPGELFF.

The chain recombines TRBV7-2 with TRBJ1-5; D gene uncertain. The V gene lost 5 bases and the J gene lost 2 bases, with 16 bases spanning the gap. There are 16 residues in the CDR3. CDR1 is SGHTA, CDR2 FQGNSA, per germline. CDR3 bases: TGTGCCAGCAGCCCGGTTTTTACATCTCGCAATCAGCCCCAGCATTTT. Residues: CASSPVFTSRNQPQHF.

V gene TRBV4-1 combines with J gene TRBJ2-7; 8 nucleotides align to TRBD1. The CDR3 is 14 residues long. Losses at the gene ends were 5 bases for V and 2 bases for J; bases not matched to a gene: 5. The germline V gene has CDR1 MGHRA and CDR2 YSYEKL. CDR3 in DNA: TGCGCCAGCAGCTATGGACAGGGAGCCTACGAGCAGTACTTC. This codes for CASSYGQGAYEQYF.

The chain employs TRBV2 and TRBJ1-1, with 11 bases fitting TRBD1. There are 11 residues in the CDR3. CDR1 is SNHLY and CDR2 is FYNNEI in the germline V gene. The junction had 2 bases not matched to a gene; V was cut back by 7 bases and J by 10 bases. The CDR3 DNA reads TGTGCCAGCATGGGGACAGGGGGAGCTTTCTTT. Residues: CASMGTGGAFF.

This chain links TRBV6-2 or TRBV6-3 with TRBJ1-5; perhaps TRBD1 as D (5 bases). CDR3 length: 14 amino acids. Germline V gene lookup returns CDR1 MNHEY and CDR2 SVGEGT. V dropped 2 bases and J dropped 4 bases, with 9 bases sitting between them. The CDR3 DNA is TGTGCCAGCAGTTACAGCCCAGGGAATCAGCCCCAGCATTTT. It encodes CASSYSPGNQPQHF.